These 5 T cell receptor beta chains came from one sample sequenced in a study of T cells in Graves' hyperthyroidism and ophthalmopathy. TCR beta CDR3 regions were amplified from RNA transcripts. HTBI primers were used for first-round RT-PCR of the TCR CDR3. TCRdb re-called the multiplex PCR reads with MiXCR, one entry per CDR3 protein. The sample shows about 570,000 distinct CDR3 sequences, around 46% of them seen only once. The material sequenced was peripheral blood or thyroid tissue (not recorded which). Receptors originate from an adult woman with Graves' disease, either hyperthyroidism or ophthalmopathy (not recorded which).

The rearrangement joins TRBV7-2 to TRBJ1-2; 8 bases are shared with TRBD1. Germline trimming cut 6 bases from V and 5 bases from J; bases unmatched to any gene: 8. CDR3 length equals 14 residues. CDR1 and CDR2 (germline): SGHTA, FQGNSA. The CDR3 nucleotides are TGTGCCAGCAGAGATGGACAGGGTTTTTATGGCTACACCTTC. Residues: CASRDGQGFYGYTF.

The rearrangement links TRBV6-5 to TRBJ1-6, with D hard to call. Germline lookup yields CDR1 MNHEY and CDR2 SVGAGI. The CDR3 extends over 14 amino acids. Trimming left V 2 bases short and J 7 bases short, with 9 bases between. CDR3: CASSYETANSPLHF. In DNA, the CDR3 is TGTGCCAGCAGTTACGAGACGGCGAATTCACCCCTCCACTTT.

This clonotype was detected ten times or more. CDR3 sequence: CASRPNQGGSNQPQHF. Written as DNA, the CDR3 is TGTGCCAGCAGACCTAATCAGGGGGGAAGCAATCAGCCCCAGCATTTT. The chain has TRBV12-3 or TRBV12-4 and TRBJ1-5, with 7 bases fitting TRBD1. J was trimmed by 1 base and V by 6 bases; bases with no gene match: 9. CDR3 length equals 16 residues.

V usage is TRBV7-2 and J usage is TRBJ1-2, with a possible D match to TRBD1 (5 bases). Germline V gene data show CDR1 as SGHTA and CDR2 as FQGNSA. With 4 bases removed from V and 2 bases from J, the gap between germline ends came to 23 bases. This CDR3 contains 18 residues. CDR3 nucleotides: TGTGCCAGCAGCTCGGGAACCTACGAGCAGGGACCCAACTATGGCTACACCTTC. This encodes CASSSGTYEQGPNYGYTF.

This clonotype was seen ten or more times. The V and J genes are TRBV29-1 and TRBJ1-4, with TRBD1 as a possible D gene (5 bases). Germline CDR1 and CDR2: SQVTM and ANQGSEA. CDR3 length: 13 amino acids. Trimming removed 3 bases from V and 5 bases from J, with 10 bases in between. As DNA, the CDR3 is TGCAGCGTTGATCCGGGGCGGAATGAAAAACTGTTTTTT. Residues: CSVDPGRNEKLFF.